This T cell receptor (beta chain) was retrieved from a study of cytomegalovirus exposure and HLA in healthy donors. Study findings and constraints: The authors confirmed in vitro that a few CMV-associated chains were specific for CMV antigens. It was about 180 TCR beta chains that were listed as cytomegalovirus-associated. TCR beta V segments were, for the most part, productive about 87% or about 30% of the time in an earlier analysis. A later analysis found common viral pathogens apparently linked to several of the most significant clusters.

Researchers ran the PCR with 60 Vbeta and 13 Jbeta primers. The protocol was immunoSEQ multiplex PCR, while the TCRdb copy is restricted to in-frame clones and leaves out a portion. This sample has 25,000 to 40,000 clones, with around 60% found just once. Deletions cut 0 bases from V and 5 bases from J, with 16 bases between. There are 15 residues in the CDR3. The germline gives CDR1 SQVTM, CDR2 ANQGSEA. On this clone itself: Its antigen is still unknown.

This sequence was found in a man over 45 in good health and CMV-seropositive. V and J are TRBV29-1 and TRBJ2-5; D call uncertain. Source material: PBMCs. CDR3 bases: TGCAGCGTTGAAGATTGGTGGAGAGAAAGGGAGACCCAGTACTTC. Its translation: CSVEDWWRERETQYF.